The clone carrying this T cell receptor beta chain came up a few times. The antigen is unknown. The data were obtained in a study of T-cell reconstitution after alpha-beta-depleted transplantation in children. General study points: After transplant, high TCRbeta diversity at day 60 in some patients arose from surviving recipient T cells and thymic progenitors. Fresh T-cell production supplied most of the T-cell counts and diversity seen one year after transplant. Expanded clones from the graft, numbering several hundred, reportedly supplied alpha-beta T cells about two months after transplant.

Unique molecular identifiers were used in preparing the TCRbeta library. TCRdb ran MiXCR on the PCR reads and lists one entry per CDR3 protein. The sample holds about 580,000 distinct CDR3 sequences, roughly 24% seen once. J gave up 0 bases and V 3 bases, and 3 bases lay outside the gene matches. The CDR3 consists of 15 residues. Germline assignment: CDR1 DFQATT and CDR2 SNEGSKA (reference sequence). The chain links TRBV20-1 to TRBJ2-3; 10 bases line up with TRBD2. This clonotype originated in a boy in the first two years of life who had a stem cell transplant for acute myeloid leukemia, so the T cells may come from the graft donor. The sample consisted of PBMCs, mostly from graft donor cells, taken 360 days after TCRalphabeta/CD19-depleted stem cell transplant. In nucleotides, the CDR3 is TGCAGTGCTAGCAGCGGGGGGGGAAGCACAGATACGCAGTATTTT. The encoded protein is CSASSGGGSTDTQYF.